The 5 T cell receptor beta chains presented below share a single source sample, sequenced in a study of cytomegalovirus exposure and HLA in healthy donors. PCR was performed using 60 Vbeta and 13 Jbeta primers. Libraries were prepared by immunoSEQ multiplex PCR; TCRdb keeps only in-frame clonotypes and omits some of them. The profile covers approximately 110,000 clones, with 81% appearing a single time and roughly 2% taken by the ten largest. Sequenced material: PBMCs. The receptors shown here come from a woman in her twenties or thirties in good health and CMV-seronegative.

The chain links TRBV30 to TRBJ1-1; TRBD1 matches 11 bases. The germline CDR1 and CDR2 sequences are GTSNPN and SVGIG (reference sequence). Germline trimming cut 2 bases from V and 6 bases from J; bases unmatched to any gene: 5. The CDR3 loop spans 14 amino acids. The CDR3 is CAWSHRDRGAEAFF. Written as DNA, the CDR3 is TGTGCCTGGAGTCACCGGGACAGGGGGGCTGAAGCTTTCTTT.

The chain carries TRBV5-1 and TRBJ2-2; possibly TRBD2 for D (6 bases). Germline V lookup: CDR1 SGHRS, CDR2 YFSETQ. The CDR3 totals 18 residues. V dropped 1 base and J dropped 5 bases, with 21 bases sitting between them. Here the CDR3 reads CASSLFVAGTLGTGELFF. In nucleotides, the CDR3 is TGCGCCAGCAGCTTGTTCGTTGCGGGAACCTTGGGGACCGGGGAGCTGTTTTTT.

The chain couples TRBV14 to TRBJ1-3; D not certain. V gave up 0 bases and J gave up 11 bases, with 8 bases separating them. CDR3 size: 12 residues. Germline V gene lookup returns CDR1 SGHDN and CDR2 FVKESK. The CDR3 DNA is TGTGCCAGCAGCCAAGACTCCCCCGCCATATATTTT. Translation gives CASSQDSPAIYF.

V usage is TRBV9 and J usage is TRBJ2-2; 8 positions match TRBD2. The germline V gene has CDR1 SGDLS and CDR2 YYNGEE. V lost 2 bases, J lost 5 bases, and 8 bases stayed unmatched. This CDR3 has 16 residues. The CDR3 DNA reads TGTGCCAGCAGCGTCGGTATAGCGGGACTTACCGGGGAGCTGTTTTTT. It codes for CASSVGIAGLTGELFF.

The rearrangement joins TRBV28 to TRBJ2-1, with 7 bases aligning to TRBD2. Germline CDR1 MDHEN, CDR2 SYDVKM. V shed 3 bases, J shed 1 base, and the junction held 3 bases outside the gene matches. This CDR3 contains 15 residues. CDR3 loop: CASSFAGVSYNEQFF. The CDR3 DNA reads as TGTGCCAGCAGTTTTGCGGGAGTATCCTACAATGAGCAGTTCTTC.